These T cell receptor beta chains were read from a single sample in a study of vaccination and CD4 T cells after COVID-19. Their target antigens are unknown. Via MiXCR, TCRdb re-called the PCR reads, giving one row per CDR3 protein. The sample shows around 18,000 distinct CDR3 sequences, 44% of them seen only once. Here the sequenced sample was CD4+ T cells from blood, cultured in vitro, taken about 7 months after SARS-CoV-2 vaccination. These receptors all stem from a human donor who had recovered from COVID-19. CDR3s include the opening cysteine and the closing phenylalanine or tryptophan. Each record gives: J gene, V gene, clone size, D gene, CDR3 DNA, CDR3 protein. A D gene is named only where the DNA matches it firmly. A row's size may be missing; if present it is once, few, many or a size class.

>TRBJ1-5|TRBV6-5|.|.
TGTGCCAGCAGTTACTTACCACAGGTGGGGGGCAATCAGCCCCAGCATTTT
CASSYLPQVGGNQPQHF
>TRBJ2-1|TRBV29-1|.|.
TGCAGCGCTGAGACCTCAGGATTGGGGTTCTTC
CSAETSGLGFF
>TRBJ2-2|TRBV7-9|.|TRBD2
TGTGCCAGCAGCCCTGGACTAGCGGCCGGGGAGCTGTTTTTT
CASSPGLAAGELFF
>TRBJ2-1|TRBV7-2|.|.
TGTGCCAGCAGCTTAAAGTCGTCTAGCTCCTTCGACCTCAATGAGCAGTTCTTC
CASSLKSSSSFDLNEQFF
>TRBJ1-1|TRBV19|few|.
TGTGCCAGTAGTGAGCAGGGCGGCACTGAAGCTTTCTTT
CASSEQGGTEAFF
>TRBJ1-1|TRBV7-9|few|TRBD1
TGTGCCAGCAGCCGGGGACAGGGTAGACCCTGGGGCACTGAAGCTTTCTTT
CASSRGQGRPWGTEAFF
>TRBJ2-3|TRBV5-4|.|.
TGTGCCAGCAGCTTGTCGAGGGAACAAACAGATACGCAGTATTTT
CASSLSREQTDTQYF
>TRBJ2-7|TRBV20-1|.|TRBD1
TGCAGTGCTAGTATTCGGACAGGTACATACGAGCAGTACTTC
CSASIRTGTYEQYF
>TRBJ1-5|TRBV30|.|.
TGTGCCTGGAGTCACAGGGAAAATCAGCCCCAGCATTTT
CAWSHRENQPQHF
>TRBJ2-2|TRBV19|.|.
TGTGCCAGTAGGTGGGGGGGGCGTATCACCGGGGAGCTGTTTTTT
CASRWGGRITGELFF
>TRBJ1-1|TRBV7-2|.|.
TGTGCCAGCAGCTCCCGGGGGGGGGGCTTTTGGAACACTGAAGCTTTCTTT
CASSSRGGGFWNTEAFF
>TRBJ1-2|TRBV6-5|.|.
TGTGCCAGCAGTTCCGCCCGGGGGGCGGAAGACTATGGCTACACCTTC
CASSSARGAEDYGYTF
>TRBJ2-7|TRBV20-1|.|TRBD1
TGCAGTGCTCCCGGGACAGGGGCCGCCGAGCAGTACTTC
CSAPGTGAAEQYF
>TRBJ1-1|TRBV6-1|few|.
TGTGCCAGCAGGTCCCAATTCACAGCTGGAGACACTGAAGCTTTCTTT
CASRSQFTAGDTEAFF
>TRBJ1-2|TRBV7-9|.|TRBD1
TGTGCCAGCAAGACAGGGGGCGACTATGGCTACACCTTC
CASKTGGDYGYTF
>TRBJ2-5|TRBV7-7|.|TRBD1
TGTGCTAGCAGCTCCCACAGGGGAGAGACCCAGTACTTC
CASSSHRGETQYF
>TRBJ2-5|TRBV6-1|medium-sized|.
TGTGCCAGCAGTGAAGCGTTAGCCCCCGGGTGGGTGGAGACCCAGTACTTC
CASSEALAPGWVETQYF
>TRBJ1-2|TRBV27|.|TRBD1
TGTGCCAGCAGTTTTACCAGGGGGCAGGGGCTAACTAAGGATGGCTACACCTTC
CASSFTRGQGLTKDGYTF
>TRBJ2-3|TRBV5-1|.|.
TGCGCCAGCAGCTTGCTCAACCCCACAGATACGCAGTATTTT
CASSLLNPTDTQYF
>TRBJ1-1|TRBV7-3|few|.
TGTGCCAGCAGCGCAGGGACGGGGACTGAAGCTTTCTTT
CASSAGTGTEAFF
>TRBJ1-6|TRBV6-1|few|.
TGTGCCAGCAGTGAATCGACAGCTGATAATTCACCCCTCCACTTT
CASSESTADNSPLHF
>TRBJ2-1|TRBV20-1|.|.
TGCAGTGCCAGAGCCCGGACCCCGAGGGTAGATGAGCAGTTCTTC
CSARARTPRVDEQFF
>TRBJ1-3|TRBV12-3/TRBV12-4|.|.
TGTGCCAGCAGTTGGGGTCCCTCTGGAAACACCATATATTTT
CASSWGPSGNTIYF
>TRBJ1-2|TRBV4-1|.|.
TGCGCCAGCAGCCAATATACGGTGATAGTGGATGGCTACACCTTC
CASSQYTVIVDGYTF
>TRBJ2-7|TRBV20-1|few|.
TGCAGTGCTCTCAACCCCGGAGGGGCTTCCTACGAGCAGTACTTC
CSALNPGGASYEQYF
>TRBJ1-5|TRBV6-1|medium-sized|.
TGTGCCAGCACCGAACCCGACAGTGTCAATCAGCCCCAGCATTTT
CASTEPDSVNQPQHF
>TRBJ2-1|TRBV7-8|.|TRBD2
TGTGCCAGCCTAAGACGACCGGGACTAGCGGGAGGTGAGCAGTTCTTC
CASLRRPGLAGGEQFF